These T cell receptor beta chains were read from a single sample in a study of ipilimumab plus nivolumab after autologous stem cell transplantation. TCRdb's copy holds only in-frame clones and misses some; the assay was immunoSEQ multiplex PCR. The sample has about 40,000 clones, over 90% seen once. The specimen comprised PBMCs, sampled in a trial of ipilimumab plus nivolumab as post-transplant consolidation. The source is a male donor with multiple myeloma. The conserved cysteine and the conserved F or W are not part of the CDR3 here. Each record gives: V gene, J gene, CDR3 protein.

>TRBV27|TRBJ2-7
ASSTRQGSSYEQY
>TRBV18|TRBJ1-1
ASSARTENTEAF
>TRBV19|TRBJ1-1
ASSIGAMRSRHTEAF
>TRBV4-3|TRBJ2-7
ASSQNIISAYGQY
>TRBV19|TRBJ2-2
ASSIREIGGELF
>TRBV27|TRBJ2-7
ASSLSGTHQVPLYYERY
>TRBV5-1|TRBJ1-2
ASSLAVSGEWGYT
>TRBV27|TRBJ2-1
ASSFSRTSGVDEQF
>TRBV30|TRBJ1-2
AWKHNGYT
>TRBV28|TRBJ2-2
ASSQGIGELF
>TRBV9|TRBJ1-2
ASSGQGVNYGYT
>TRBV6-1|TRBJ2-7
ASSAGQGSSYEQY
>TRBV9|TRBJ2-3
ASSVSGATDTQY
>TRBV11-2|TRBJ1-1
ASSLVGGAEAF